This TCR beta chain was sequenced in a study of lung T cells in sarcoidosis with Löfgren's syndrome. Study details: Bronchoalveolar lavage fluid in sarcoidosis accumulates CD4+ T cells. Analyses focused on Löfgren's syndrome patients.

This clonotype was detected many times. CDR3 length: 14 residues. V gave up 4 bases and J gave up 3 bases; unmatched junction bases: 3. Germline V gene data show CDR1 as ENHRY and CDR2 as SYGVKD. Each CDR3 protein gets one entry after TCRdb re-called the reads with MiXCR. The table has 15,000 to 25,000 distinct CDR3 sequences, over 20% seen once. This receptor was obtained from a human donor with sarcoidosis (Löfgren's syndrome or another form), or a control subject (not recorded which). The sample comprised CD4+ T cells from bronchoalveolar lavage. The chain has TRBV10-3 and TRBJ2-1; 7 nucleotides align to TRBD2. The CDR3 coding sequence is TGTGCCATCAGTGCCAGCGGGAACTACAATGAGCAGTTCTTC. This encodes CAISASGNYNEQFF.